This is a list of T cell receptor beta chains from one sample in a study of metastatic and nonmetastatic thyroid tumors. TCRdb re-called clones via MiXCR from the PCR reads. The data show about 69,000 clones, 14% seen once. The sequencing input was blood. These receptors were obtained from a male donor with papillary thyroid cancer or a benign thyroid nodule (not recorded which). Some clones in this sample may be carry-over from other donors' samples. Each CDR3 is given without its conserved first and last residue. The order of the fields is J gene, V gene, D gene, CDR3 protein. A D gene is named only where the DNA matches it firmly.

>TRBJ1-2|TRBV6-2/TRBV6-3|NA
ASTPIGDYGYT
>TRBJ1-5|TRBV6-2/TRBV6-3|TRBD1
ASKDRAPDQPQH
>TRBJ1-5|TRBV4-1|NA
ASSQEPAFGLSNQPQH
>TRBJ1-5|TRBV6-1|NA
ASKILEGNQPQH
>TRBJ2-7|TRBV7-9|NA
ASTNEGNEQY
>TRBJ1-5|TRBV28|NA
ASSYGLHQPPH
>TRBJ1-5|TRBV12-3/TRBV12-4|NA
ASSLASWLGDQPQH
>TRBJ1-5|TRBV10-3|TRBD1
ATMPDRGLQPQH
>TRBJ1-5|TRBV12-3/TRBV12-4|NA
ASRQNRVGQPQH
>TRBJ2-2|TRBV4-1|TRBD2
ASSRIGGRTNTGELF
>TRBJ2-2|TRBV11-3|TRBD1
ASNSGQELYRFSGELF
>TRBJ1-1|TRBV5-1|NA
ASSLAGEPFEAF
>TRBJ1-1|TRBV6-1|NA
ASSLRTEGAF
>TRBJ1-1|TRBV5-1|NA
ASSLAGTLNTEAF
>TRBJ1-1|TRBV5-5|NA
ASSLGATEAF
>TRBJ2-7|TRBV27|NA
ASSFIGTAAYEQY
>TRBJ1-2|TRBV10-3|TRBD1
AIRDRGNLIDGYT
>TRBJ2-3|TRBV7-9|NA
ASSLGTVGADTQY
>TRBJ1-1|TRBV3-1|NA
ASGQRRAANTEAF
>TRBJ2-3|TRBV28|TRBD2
ASSLFPRTSGIRTDTQY
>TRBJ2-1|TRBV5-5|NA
ASSLGHGYYNEQF
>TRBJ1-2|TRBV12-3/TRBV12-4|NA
ASIHRGVFNYT
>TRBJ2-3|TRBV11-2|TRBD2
ASSLDQTGGIDTQY
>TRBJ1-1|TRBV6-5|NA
ASSYSTGGTEAF
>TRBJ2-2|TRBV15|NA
ATSRAGDTGELF
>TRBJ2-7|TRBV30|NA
AWSGGNYEQY
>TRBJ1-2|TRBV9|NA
ASSVAPLTPSNYGYT
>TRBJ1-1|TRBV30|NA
AWSTTGGGTEAF
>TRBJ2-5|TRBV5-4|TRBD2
ASSLATLAGQETQY
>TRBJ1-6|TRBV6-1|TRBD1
ASRQTRDSNSPLH
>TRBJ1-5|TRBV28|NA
ASSLPDYQPQH
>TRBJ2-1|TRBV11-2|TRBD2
ASSQTSGSYNEQF
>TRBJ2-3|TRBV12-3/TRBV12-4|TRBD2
ASIPQAGAFITDTQY
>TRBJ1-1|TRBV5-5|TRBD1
ASSLGDREAF
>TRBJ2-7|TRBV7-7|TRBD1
ASSLNRGYEQY
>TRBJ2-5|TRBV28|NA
ASSLPGRSGRETQY
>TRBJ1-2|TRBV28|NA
ASSAGQSQVEGYT
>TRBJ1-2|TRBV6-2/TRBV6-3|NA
ATEANLRGYA
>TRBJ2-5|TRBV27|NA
ASSTFYQSGPRRYTQY
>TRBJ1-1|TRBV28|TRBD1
ASSSRTGSDTEAF
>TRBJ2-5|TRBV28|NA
ASSIGTTKQETQY
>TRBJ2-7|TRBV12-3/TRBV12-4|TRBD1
ASSNGQGQVQY
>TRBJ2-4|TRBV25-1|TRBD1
ASSAATGAPSI